These 18 T cell receptor beta chains came from one sample sequenced in a study of blood T cell repertoires in COVID-19 (dated by TCRdb to the early 2020s). The library was generated by the immunoSEQ multiplex PCR assay. TCRdb's version of the immuneACCESS table is confined to in-frame rearrangements and falls short of the full clone set. An unresolved V gene accounts for under half of the shortfall where checked; the remainder is of unknown origin. Within this sample are 90,000 to 120,000 clones, with around 83% of them counted one time only. In total, the top ten clones hold more than 2% of the sample. Sequenced sample: peripheral blood. Source of these receptors: a human donor in a cohort sampled during active COVID-19.

The rearrangement links TRBV15 to TRBJ2-1; maybe TRBD1 (6 bases). The germline V and J ends were trimmed by 1 base and 4 bases, with 11 bases remaining between them. The germline V gene has CDR1 LNHNV and CDR2 YYDKDF (reference sequence). The CDR3 extends over 15 amino acids. Here the CDR3 DNA reads TGTGCCACCAGCAGAGCAGGGGTAATATACAATGAGCAGTTCTTC. Protein: CATSRAGVIYNEQFF.

The chain couples TRBV4-3 to TRBJ2-5, with 9 bases aligning to TRBD1. V shed 0 bases and J 5 bases; nucleotides not matched to a gene: 10. Germline values: CDR1 LGHNA, CDR2 YSLEER. The CDR3 covers 17 residues. DNA for the CDR3: TGCGCCAGCAGCCAAGACCACTCGGGACAGGGTCGGGAGACCCAGTACTTC. It specifies CASSQDHSGQGRETQYF.

For the CDR3, the DNA is TGTGCCATCAGTGAGTCGGGACAGGGTCGAGTTACAGATACGCAGTATTTT. It codes for CAISESGQGRVTDTQYF. The chain has TRBV10-3 and TRBJ2-3; the match to TRBD1 covers 9 bases. Germline values: CDR1 ENHRY, CDR2 SYGVKD. This CDR3 region has 17 residues. The V and J ends lost 0 bases and 3 bases, in that order; junction bases with no gene match: 7.

CDR3 sequence: CASSDPRTGGNYGYTF. CDR3 in DNA: TGTGCCAGCAGTGACCCTAGGACAGGGGGTAACTATGGCTACACCTTC. V and J are TRBV25-1 and TRBJ1-2; 10 bases line up with TRBD1. V was clipped by 3 bases and J by 1 base; unmatched bases: 5. CDR1 is MGHDK, CDR2 SYGVNS, per germline. The CDR3 length is 16 residues.

This clone showed up just once. J is TRBJ1-2 and V is TRBV28, with a weak D call TRBD1 (5 bases). The CDR3 totals 14 residues. Germline lookup yields CDR1 MDHEN and CDR2 SYDVKM. The germline V and J ends were trimmed by 5 bases and 4 bases, with 14 bases remaining between them. CDR3 DNA sequence: TGTGCCAGCAGTGACTCTGTGGACATCTATGGCTACACCTTC. This translates into CASSDSVDIYGYTF.

J is TRBJ2-2 and V is TRBV5-1, with 11 bases matching TRBD2. The CDR3 is 16 amino acids. J gave up 5 bases and V 0 bases, and 3 bases lay outside the gene matches. Per germline, CDR1 SGHRS and CDR2 YFSETQ. The CDR3 region is CASSLALAGVTGELFF. The CDR3 coding sequence is TGCGCCAGCAGCTTGGCACTAGCGGGGGTTACCGGGGAGCTGTTTTTT. Looking up the rest from reference TRBV5-1 and TRBJ2-2 gives the full variable domain: KAGVTQTPRYLIKTRGQQVTLSCSPISGHRSVSWYQQTPGQGLQFLFEYFSETQRNKGNFPGRFSGRQFSNSRSEMNVSTLELGDSALYLCASSLALAGVTGELFFGEGSRLTVL.

The rearrangement joins TRBV7-2 to TRBJ1-2; D remains ambiguous. Germline assignment: CDR1 SGHTA and CDR2 FQGNSA. With 2 bases removed from V and 7 bases from J, the gap between germline ends came to 14 bases. This CDR3 comprises 14 residues. The CDR3 reads CASSLYPAAAGYTF. CDR3 sequence (DNA): TGTGCCAGCAGCTTATATCCTGCGGCAGCTGGCTACACCTTC.

The rearrangement links TRBV6-2 or TRBV6-3 to TRBJ1-2; D is ambiguous. The CDR3 has 13 residues. The V gene lost 5 bases and the J gene lost 8 bases, with 15 bases spanning the gap. The germline CDR1 and CDR2 sequences are MNHEY and SVGEGT. The CDR3 bases are TGTGCCAGCAGTGACCCGACTGCCCGGGGCTACACCTTC. It yields the protein CASSDPTARGYTF.

CDR3 DNA sequence: TGTGCCAGCACCTGGGCAGGGTCCTACGAGCAGTACTTC. Translation gives CASTWAGSYEQYF. The chain carries TRBV27 and TRBJ2-7; possible D gene TRBD1, 5 bases. The V gene's germline CDR1 is MNHEY and CDR2 SMNVEV (reference sequence). Deletions cut 7 bases from V and 1 base from J, with 11 bases between. The CDR3 consists of 13 residues.

This CDR3 is CASSYGGAFTDTQYF. CDR3 DNA: TGTGCCAGCAGTTACGGGGGGGCCTTTACAGATACGCAGTATTTT. The rearrangement joins TRBV6-5 to TRBJ2-3, with D perhaps matching TRBD2 (7 bases). From germline, CDR1 is MNHEY and CDR2 SVGAGI. Trimming took 2 bases from V and 3 from J, leaving 12 bases between them. The CDR3 runs to 15 residues.

The chain carries TRBV30 and TRBJ2-5; D gene unclear. CDR3 length equals 11 residues. Trimming cost V 1 base and J 3 bases, with 3 bases left between them. Germline V lookup: CDR1 GTSNPN, CDR2 SVGIG (reference sequence). The CDR3 bases are TGTGCCTGGAGTGGCGAAGAGACCCAGTACTTC. Protein: CAWSGEETQYF.

This rearrangement joins TRBV20-1 to TRBJ1-1; weak D call: TRBD1 (6 bases). The CDR3 extends over 11 amino acids. The germline gives CDR1 DFQATT, CDR2 SNEGSKA (reference sequence). V dropped 6 bases and J dropped 8 bases, with 13 bases sitting between them. The CDR3 DNA is TGCAGTGCCCGAGGGGGATCCGAAGCTTTCTTT. It encodes CSARGGSEAFF.

V usage is TRBV28 and J usage is TRBJ2-1; 7 nucleotides agree with TRBD2. The junction had 16 bases not matched to a gene; V was cut back by 5 bases and J by 9 bases. Germline CDR1 is MDHEN and CDR2 is SYDVKM. The CDR3 spans 16 residues. The CDR3 region has the DNA TGTGCCAGCAGTCCCGGATGGGGGGGAGGTGCTCGTGAGCAGTTCTTC. This translates into CASSPGWGGGAREQFF. Full variable domain (remainder filled in from reference TRBV28 and TRBJ2-1): DVKVTQSSRYLVKRTGEKVFLECVQDMDHENMFWYRQDPGLGLRLIYFSYDVKMKEKGDIPEGYSVSREKKERFSLILESASTNQTSMYLCASSPGWGGGAREQFFGPGTRLTVL.

The rearrangement links TRBV29-1 to TRBJ2-6; D unclear. V was pared by 7 bases and J by 0 bases, with 7 bases between. Germline CDR1 and CDR2: SQVTM and ANQGSEA. The CDR3 covers 13 residues. CDR3 coding DNA: TGCAGCGCCAAGAGCTCTGGGGCCAACGTCCTGACTTTC. Translation: CSAKSSGANVLTF. The full variable domain, completed using reference TRBV29-1 and TRBJ2-6, is SAVISQKPSRDICQRGTSLTIQCQVDSQVTMMFWYRQQPGQSLTLIATANQGSEATYESGFVIDKFPISRPNLTFSTLTVSNMSPEDSSIYLCSAKSSGANVLTFGAGSRLTVL.

Only one count was recorded for this clone. The chain is built from TRBV5-1 and TRBJ2-1, with 10 bases matching TRBD1. The CDR3 is 15 residues long. Germline CDR1 reads SGHRS; CDR2 reads YFSETQ. V dropped 4 bases and J dropped 3; count of bases not matched to a gene: 4. The CDR3 DNA follows: TGCGCCAGCAGCCGGGACAGGGGAGGCTACAATGAGCAGTTCTTC. It is translated as CASSRDRGGYNEQFF. Drawing the rest from reference TRBV5-1 and TRBJ2-1, the complete variable domain is KAGVTQTPRYLIKTRGQQVTLSCSPISGHRSVSWYQQTPGQGLQFLFEYFSETQRNKGNFPGRFSGRQFSNSRSEMNVSTLELGDSALYLCASSRDRGGYNEQFFGPGTRLTVL.

The chain employs TRBV5-5 and TRBJ1-1; 11 bases are a match to TRBD1. The CDR3 has 15 amino acids. Trimming cost V 4 bases and J 4 bases; bases outside gene matches: 6. CDR1 SGHKS and CDR2 YYEKEE come from the germline V gene (reference sequence). In DNA form, the CDR3 reads TGTGCCAGCAGCGGGGACAGGGGGTTGAGCACTGAAGCTTTCTTT. It encodes CASSGDRGLSTEAFF.

This chain joins TRBV7-6 and TRBJ2-2; TRBD2 aligns across 13 bases. CDR3 length equals 17 residues. Germline V lookup: CDR1 SGHVS, CDR2 FNYEAQ. V was pared by 5 bases and J by 3 bases, with 6 bases of the junction left unmatched. The DNA for the CDR3 is TGTGCCAGCAGCGTTACTAGCGGGGGGGCTGACACCGGGGAGCTGTTTTTT. The encoded protein is CASSVTSGGADTGELFF.

This clone was counted once. The genes are TRBV6-6 and TRBJ1-5; 9 nucleotides line up with TRBD1. With V trimmed by 5 bases and J by 3 bases, 8 bases remained unmatched. The germline gives CDR1 MNHNY, CDR2 SVGAGI (reference sequence). The CDR3 is 16 amino acids. The CDR3 DNA sequence: TGTGCCAGCAGTCAGACGGGACAGGGAAACAATCAGCCCCAGCATTTT. The encoded protein is CASSQTGQGNNQPQHF.